The rows below give T cell receptor beta chains drawn from one sample of a study of T cell responses to AZD1222 COVID-19 vaccine. This table comes from immunoSEQ multiplex PCR, and its TCRdb copy is limited to in-frame clones, with some not included. The repertoire has 130,000 to 150,000 clones, about 82% of them found once; the top ten carry 5% to 6%. Here the sequenced sample was peripheral blood, taken 28 days after the second AZD1222 dose. All receptors come from an adult who received the AZD1222 COVID-19 vaccine. Both conserved end residues are part of each CDR3. D genes are given only for firm matches. Rows give clone size only sometimes, using once, few, many, or a class for an expanded clone.

J: TRBJ2-7; D: TRBD1; V: TRBV5-1; size: -; DNA: TGCGCCAGCAGCCTACAGGACAGGGGCGAGCAGTACTTC; CDR3: CASSLQDRGEQYF
J: TRBJ2-2; D: -; V: TRBV9; size: once; DNA: TGTGCCAGCAGCGTAGTGACAGTTCCCACCGGGGAGCTGTTTTTT; CDR3: CASSVVTVPTGELFF
J: TRBJ1-2; D: -; V: TRBV7-2; size: -; DNA: TGTGCCAGCAGCGCCCGACGCACCTTTAACTATGGCTACACCTTC; CDR3: CASSARRTFNYGYTF
J: TRBJ2-2; D: TRBD2; V: TRBV13; size: -; DNA: TGTGCCAGCAGCCCCCGGGGGGGCGGTACCGGGGAGCTGTTTTTT; CDR3: CASSPRGGGTGELFF
J: TRBJ2-3; D: TRBD2; V: TRBV12-3/TRBV12-4; size: -; DNA: TGTGCCAGCAGTGGCCTAGCGGGGGGGCCGTATTTT; CDR3: CASSGLAGGPYF
J: TRBJ2-3; D: -; V: TRBV6-6; size: -; DNA: TGTGCCAGCAGTTACCGGACTGGAGATACGCAGTATTTT; CDR3: CASSYRTGDTQYF
J: TRBJ2-7; D: TRBD1; V: TRBV6-5; size: -; DNA: TGTGCCAGCACCTCACCAGGGGGACGAGAGCAGTACTTC; CDR3: CASTSPGGREQYF
J: TRBJ1-5; D: -; V: TRBV6-5; size: -; DNA: TGTGCCAGCAGGGTAGATAGCAATCAGCCCCAGCATTTT; CDR3: CASRVDSNQPQHF
J: TRBJ2-3; D: -; V: TRBV11-3; size: -; DNA: TGTGCCAGCAGCTTCAGCACAGATACGCAGTATTTT; CDR3: CASSFSTDTQYF
J: TRBJ2-1; D: -; V: TRBV7-9; size: -; DNA: TGTGCCAGCAGCTGGGACCTGGGCAATGAGCAGTTCTTC; CDR3: CASSWDLGNEQFF
J: TRBJ2-7; D: TRBD1; V: TRBV28; size: -; DNA: TGTGCCAGCAGAACCTGGGACAGGGGTCCCTACGAGCAGTACTTC; CDR3: CASRTWDRGPYEQYF
J: TRBJ1-1; D: -; V: TRBV6-5; size: -; DNA: TGTGCCAGCAGTAACACCGGGAGAACTGAAGCTTTCTTT; CDR3: CASSNTGRTEAFF
J: TRBJ1-2; D: -; V: TRBV11-2; size: -; DNA: TGTGCCAGCAGCTCCGCCAGGGTTTATGGCTACACCTTC; CDR3: CASSSARVYGYTF
J: TRBJ1-1; D: -; V: TRBV19; size: -; DNA: TGTGCCAGTAGTAAGGAAACGTCTGAAGCTTTCTTT; CDR3: CASSKETSEAFF
J: TRBJ1-3; D: -; V: TRBV4-2; size: -; DNA: TGTGCCAGCAGCCAAGATCCCGAGGAGACTGGAAACACCATATATTTT; CDR3: CASSQDPEETGNTIYF
J: TRBJ1-1; D: -; V: TRBV6-5; size: -; DNA: TGTGCCAGCAGGTGGACAGTGAACACTGAAGCTTTCTTT; CDR3: CASRWTVNTEAFF
J: TRBJ2-1; D: TRBD2; V: TRBV2; size: -; DNA: TGTGCCACCGGACTAGTCAATGAGCAGTTCTTC; CDR3: CATGLVNEQFF
J: TRBJ1-1; D: -; V: TRBV2; size: -; DNA: TGTGCCAGCAGTGACGGCGGCTTGGAAGCTTTCTTT; CDR3: CASSDGGLEAFF
J: TRBJ2-7; D: TRBD1; V: TRBV30; size: -; DNA: TGTGCCTGGAGTGTACGGGACAGACCCTACGAGCAGTACTTC; CDR3: CAWSVRDRPYEQYF
J: TRBJ2-1; D: -; V: TRBV11-2; size: -; DNA: TGTGCCAGCAGCTTACGGTTCACACCCAATTCCTACAATGAGCAGTTCTTC; CDR3: CASSLRFTPNSYNEQFF
J: TRBJ2-3; D: -; V: TRBV7-2; size: -; DNA: TGTGCCAGCACCCTCGGGACTGCCCGGGATACGCAGTATTTT; CDR3: CASTLGTARDTQYF
J: TRBJ2-5; D: -; V: TRBV7-8; size: -; DNA: TGTGCCAGCAGCCCCTTAGCCTTGGACAGCCCACAAGAGACCCAGTACTTC; CDR3: CASSPLALDSPQETQYF
J: TRBJ1-2; D: -; V: TRBV30; size: -; DNA: TGTGCCTGGAGCGACGAGGGGAACTATGGCTACACCTTC; CDR3: CAWSDEGNYGYTF
J: TRBJ2-7; D: -; V: TRBV4-1; size: few; DNA: TGCGCCAGCAGCCCGGACAGTGGGAGCTCCTACGAGCAGTACTTC; CDR3: CASSPDSGSSYEQYF
J: TRBJ2-1; D: TRBD2; V: TRBV10-3; size: -; DNA: TGTGCCATCAGTGAATCACTAGCGGGAGCACCCTACAATGAGCAGTTCTTC; CDR3: CAISESLAGAPYNEQFF
J: TRBJ1-5; D: -; V: TRBV30; size: -; DNA: TGTGCCTGGAGTAGGCAGGGGAGCAATCAGCCCCAGCATTTT; CDR3: CAWSRQGSNQPQHF
J: TRBJ2-7; D: -; V: TRBV14; size: -; DNA: TGTGCCAGCAGCCAAGTAGGGGACATCTCCTACGAGCAGTACTTC; CDR3: CASSQVGDISYEQYF
J: TRBJ2-3; D: -; V: TRBV11-2; size: -; DNA: TGTGCCAGCAGCTGGAGGCGGGGGCCTAGCACAGATACGCAGTATTTT; CDR3: CASSWRRGPSTDTQYF
J: TRBJ1-2; D: -; V: TRBV5-6; size: few; DNA: TGTGCCAGCAGCTTGTTGAGCAGGGAAAATAATGGCTACACCTTC; CDR3: CASSLLSRENNGYTF
J: TRBJ1-2; D: -; V: TRBV9; size: -; DNA: TGTGCCAGCAGCGTCGCCGAGAACTATGGCTACACCTTC; CDR3: CASSVAENYGYTF
J: TRBJ1-1; D: -; V: TRBV7-2; size: once; DNA: TGTGCCAGCAGCTGGCAGGGTTACACTGAAGCTTTCTTT; CDR3: CASSWQGYTEAFF
J: TRBJ2-1; D: -; V: TRBV11-2; size: -; DNA: TGTGCCAGCAGCTCTGTCGGGACGCCCTACAATGAGCAGTTCTTC; CDR3: CASSSVGTPYNEQFF
J: TRBJ1-5; D: -; V: TRBV2; size: -; DNA: TGTGCCAGCAAGGGGGGATCGGGGCAGCCCCAGCATTTT; CDR3: CASKGGSGQPQHF
J: TRBJ1-3; D: -; V: TRBV30; size: -; DNA: TGTGCCTGGACGGTCTCTGGAAACACCATATATTTT; CDR3: CAWTVSGNTIYF
J: TRBJ1-5; D: -; V: TRBV6-5; size: -; DNA: TGTGCCAGCAGTTACTCGAAATTCCAGCCCCAGCATTTT; CDR3: CASSYSKFQPQHF
J: TRBJ1-3; D: -; V: TRBV7-2; size: -; DNA: TGTGCCAGCAGCGTTCCGGGGATCTCTGGAAACACCATATATTTT; CDR3: CASSVPGISGNTIYF
J: TRBJ2-3; D: -; V: TRBV23-1; size: -; DNA: TGCGCCAGCAGTCCCCTGCCCAATCCGGTAAGTAGCACAGATACGCAGTATTTT; CDR3: CASSPLPNPVSSTDTQYF
J: TRBJ1-1; D: -; V: TRBV11-3; size: -; DNA: TGTGCCAGCAGCTTGCAGGGAAAGACTGAAGCTTTCTTT; CDR3: CASSLQGKTEAFF
J: TRBJ1-1; D: -; V: TRBV10-3; size: -; DNA: TGTGCCACCGCCGGGACGGTGAACACTGAAGCTTTCTTT; CDR3: CATAGTVNTEAFF
J: TRBJ1-2; D: -; V: TRBV15; size: -; DNA: TGTGCCACCAGCAGAGGGGGCAGGGGAAACTATGGCTACACCTTC; CDR3: CATSRGGRGNYGYTF
J: TRBJ1-4; D: -; V: TRBV10-1; size: -; DNA: TGCGCCAGCAGTGCACATGGGGCGAGCAATGAAAAACTGTTTTTT; CDR3: CASSAHGASNEKLFF
J: TRBJ2-7; D: -; V: TRBV11-2; size: -; DNA: TGTGCCAGCAGCGTAGGGCCGTCCTACGAGCAGTACTTC; CDR3: CASSVGPSYEQYF
J: TRBJ1-2; D: -; V: TRBV7-9; size: -; DNA: TGTGCCAGCAGCCCAGAGCGGTTGTGGAGTGGCTACACCTTC; CDR3: CASSPERLWSGYTF
J: TRBJ1-5; D: -; V: TRBV4-1; size: -; DNA: TGCGCCAGCAGCCCCAGGTCGGGGAATCAGCCCCAGCATTTT; CDR3: CASSPRSGNQPQHF
J: TRBJ1-2; D: -; V: TRBV25-1; size: -; DNA: TGTGCCAGCAGTGAGATCGGGACGGGGGACTATGGCTACACCTTC; CDR3: CASSEIGTGDYGYTF
J: TRBJ2-6; D: -; V: TRBV15; size: -; DNA: TGTGCCACCAGCGGGTGGATGGCGGGAGGGGCCAACGTCCTGACTTTC; CDR3: CATSGWMAGGANVLTF
J: TRBJ2-5; D: -; V: TRBV7-9; size: -; DNA: TGTGCCAGCAGCAAAGAGGGCTATGGGGCAGAGACCCAGTACTTC; CDR3: CASSKEGYGAETQYF
J: TRBJ2-7; D: -; V: TRBV21-1; size: -; DNA: TGTGCCAGCAGCAAGCCCATTTTACTAGCGGATCCCTACGAGCAGTACTTC; CDR3: CASSKPILLADPYEQYF
J: TRBJ1-1; D: -; V: TRBV25-1; size: -; DNA: TGTGCCAGCAGTGAATTTGACAGAAGAAAGAACACTGAAGCTTTCTTT; CDR3: CASSEFDRRKNTEAFF
J: TRBJ2-5; D: TRBD2; V: TRBV3-1/TRBV3-2; size: few; DNA: TGTGCCAGCAGCCAAGGCACCACTAGCGGACCGTTAAGGACCCAGTACTTC; CDR3: CASSQGTTSGPLRTQYF
J: TRBJ2-3; D: -; V: TRBV5-6; size: once; DNA: TGTGCCAGCAGTTTTAGCGGAACAGATACGCAGTATTTT; CDR3: CASSFSGTDTQYF
J: TRBJ1-4; D: -; V: TRBV19; size: -; DNA: TGTGCCAGTAGTAATCGCCGGGCAGCGGGTGAAAAACTGTTTTTT; CDR3: CASSNRRAAGEKLFF
J: TRBJ1-5; D: -; V: TRBV2; size: -; DNA: TGTGCCAGCAGTGAAGAGTCAGGGCAGCCCCAGCATTTT; CDR3: CASSEESGQPQHF
J: TRBJ2-5; D: TRBD2; V: TRBV20-1; size: few; DNA: TGCAGTGCTAGTGACAGTGGGGGGGATAGGGAGACCCAGTACTTC; CDR3: CSASDSGGDRETQYF
J: TRBJ1-2; D: -; V: TRBV19; size: -; DNA: TGTGCCAGCACCTGGGGGGGAACCACCGGCTACACCTTC; CDR3: CASTWGGTTGYTF
J: TRBJ1-5; D: TRBD1; V: TRBV15; size: -; DNA: TGTGCCACCAGCAAGGGCGGGGGACAGGGAATTTTTCAGCCCCAGCATTTT; CDR3: CATSKGGGQGIFQPQHF
J: TRBJ1-1; D: -; V: TRBV9; size: -; DNA: TGTGCCAGCAGTTGGGCGCAGGGTGAAGCTTTCTTT; CDR3: CASSWAQGEAFF
J: TRBJ1-5; D: TRBD1; V: TRBV6-6; size: -; DNA: TGTGCCAGCGAGGTCGGGACAGGCAATCAGCCCCAGCATTTT; CDR3: CASEVGTGNQPQHF